Included here is one TCR beta chain sequence, with context. The antigen is not known. Molecular-barcoded quantitative 5'-RACE produced these TCR beta libraries. One entry per CDR3 protein results from TCRdb running MiXCR on the 5' RACE reads. The sample records 180,000 or so distinct CDR3 sequences, 11% being singletons. Germline loops: CDR1 MNHNY, CDR2 SVGAGI (reference sequence). The CDR3 contains 12 residues. The V and J ends lost 2 bases and 6 bases respectively, with 8 bases between them. The source of the sample is a study of CD8 T cells in ankylosing spondylitis. Findings and caveats of the study: Some of the motif variants had earlier been found in reactive arthritis patients' fluid and blood.

This TCR was sampled from a male donor with ankylosing spondylitis or in good health (not recorded which). Sequenced input: blood, either unsorted or a sorted T cell fraction (not recorded which). The genes are TRBV6-6 and TRBJ2-7; D remains ambiguous. CDR3: CASSYTAGEQYF. DNA of the CDR3: TGTGCCAGCAGTTACACGGCTGGCGAGCAGTACTTC.